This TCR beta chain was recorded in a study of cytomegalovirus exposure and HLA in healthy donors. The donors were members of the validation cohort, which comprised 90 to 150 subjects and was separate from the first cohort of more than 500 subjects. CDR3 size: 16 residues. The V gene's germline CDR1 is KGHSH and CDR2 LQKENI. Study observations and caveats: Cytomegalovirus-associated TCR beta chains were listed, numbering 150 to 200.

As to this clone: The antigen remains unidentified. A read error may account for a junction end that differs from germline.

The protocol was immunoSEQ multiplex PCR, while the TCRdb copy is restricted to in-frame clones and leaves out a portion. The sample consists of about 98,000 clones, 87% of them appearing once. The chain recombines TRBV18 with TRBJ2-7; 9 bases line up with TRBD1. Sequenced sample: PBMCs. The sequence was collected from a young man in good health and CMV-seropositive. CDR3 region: CASSPMDRGFSDEQYF. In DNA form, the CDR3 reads TGTGCCAGCTCACCTATGGACAGGGGATTCTCCGACGAGCAGTACTTC.